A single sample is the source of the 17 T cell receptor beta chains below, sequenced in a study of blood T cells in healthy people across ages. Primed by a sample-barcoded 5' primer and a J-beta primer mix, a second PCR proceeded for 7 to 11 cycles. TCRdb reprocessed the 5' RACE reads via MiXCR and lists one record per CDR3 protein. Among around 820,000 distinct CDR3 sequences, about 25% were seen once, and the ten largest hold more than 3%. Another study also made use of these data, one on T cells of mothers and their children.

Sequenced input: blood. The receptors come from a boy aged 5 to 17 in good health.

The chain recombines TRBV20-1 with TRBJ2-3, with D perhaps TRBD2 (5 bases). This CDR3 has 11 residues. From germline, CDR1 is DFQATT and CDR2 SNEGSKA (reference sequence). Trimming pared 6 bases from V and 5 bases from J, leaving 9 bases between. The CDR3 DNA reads TGCAGTGCCGCTCGGGGAGATACGCAGTATTTT. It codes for CSAARGDTQYF.

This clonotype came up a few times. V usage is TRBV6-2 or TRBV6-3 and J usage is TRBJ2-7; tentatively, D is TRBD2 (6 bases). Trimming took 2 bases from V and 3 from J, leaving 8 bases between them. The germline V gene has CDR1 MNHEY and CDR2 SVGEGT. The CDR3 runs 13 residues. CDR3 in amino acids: CASSYGGVYEQYF. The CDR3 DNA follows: TGTGCCAGCAGTTACGGCGGGGTCTACGAGCAGTACTTC.

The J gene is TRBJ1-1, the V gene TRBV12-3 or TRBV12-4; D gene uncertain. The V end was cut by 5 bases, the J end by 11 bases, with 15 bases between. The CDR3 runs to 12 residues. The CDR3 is CASSPRDKGAFF. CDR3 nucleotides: TGTGCCAGCAGTCCACGGGATAAAGGGGCTTTCTTT.

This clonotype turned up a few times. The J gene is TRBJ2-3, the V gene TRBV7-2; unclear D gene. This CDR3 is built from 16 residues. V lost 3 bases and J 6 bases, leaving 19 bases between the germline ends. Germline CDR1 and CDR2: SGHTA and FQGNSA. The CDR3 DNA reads TGTGCCAGCAGCTTTGCAGCCGGCCGGCGTGCGGATACGCAGTATTTT. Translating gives CASSFAAGRRADTQYF.

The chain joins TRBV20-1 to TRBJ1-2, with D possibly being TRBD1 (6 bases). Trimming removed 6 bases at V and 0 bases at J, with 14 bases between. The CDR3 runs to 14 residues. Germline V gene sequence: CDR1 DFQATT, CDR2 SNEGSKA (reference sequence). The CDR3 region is CSALRGGANYGYTF. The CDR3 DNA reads TGCAGTGCCCTTAGGGGGGGGGCTAACTATGGCTACACCTTC.

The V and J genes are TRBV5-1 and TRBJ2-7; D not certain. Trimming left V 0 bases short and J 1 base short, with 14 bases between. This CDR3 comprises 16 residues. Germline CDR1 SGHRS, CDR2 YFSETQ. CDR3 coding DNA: TGCGCCAGCAGCTTGGCCGTGGGTGGGTTATCCTACGAGCAGTACTTC. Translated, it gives CASSLAVGGLSYEQYF.

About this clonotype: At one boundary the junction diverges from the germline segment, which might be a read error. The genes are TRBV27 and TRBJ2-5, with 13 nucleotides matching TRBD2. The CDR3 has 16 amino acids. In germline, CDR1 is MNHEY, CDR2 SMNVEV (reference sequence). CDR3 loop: CASSISGLAGEETQYF. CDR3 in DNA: TGTGCCAGCAGTATATCAGGACTAGCGGGAGAAGAGACCCAGTACTTC.

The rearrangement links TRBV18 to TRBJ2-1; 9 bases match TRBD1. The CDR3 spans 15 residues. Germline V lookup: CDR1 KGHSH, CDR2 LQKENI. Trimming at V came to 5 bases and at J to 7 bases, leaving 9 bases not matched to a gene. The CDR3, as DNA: TGTGCCAGCTCAACGGGACAGGGAAGTACAAATGAGCAGTTCTTC. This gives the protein CASSTGQGSTNEQFF.

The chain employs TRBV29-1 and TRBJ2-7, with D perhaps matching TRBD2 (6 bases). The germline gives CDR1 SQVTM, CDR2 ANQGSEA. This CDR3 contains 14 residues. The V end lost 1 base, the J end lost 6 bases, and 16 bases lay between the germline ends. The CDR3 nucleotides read TGCAGCGTTGAAGGTCTGGAGGGAACACGCGAGCAGTACTTC. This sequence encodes CSVEGLEGTREQYF.

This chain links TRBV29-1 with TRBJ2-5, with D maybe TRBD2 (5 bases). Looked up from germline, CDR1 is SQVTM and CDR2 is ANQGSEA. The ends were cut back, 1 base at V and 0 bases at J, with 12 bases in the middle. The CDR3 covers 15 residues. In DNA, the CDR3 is TGCAGCGTTGAAGGGACTGCCAGGTACCAAGAGACCCAGTACTTC. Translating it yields CSVEGTARYQETQYF.

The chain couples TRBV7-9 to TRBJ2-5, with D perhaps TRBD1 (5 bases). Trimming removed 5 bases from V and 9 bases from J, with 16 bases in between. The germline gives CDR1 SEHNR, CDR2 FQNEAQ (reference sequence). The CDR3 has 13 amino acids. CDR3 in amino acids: CASSRPWGEAQYF. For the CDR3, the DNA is TGTGCCAGCAGCCGCCCGTGGGGCGAGGCCCAGTACTTC.

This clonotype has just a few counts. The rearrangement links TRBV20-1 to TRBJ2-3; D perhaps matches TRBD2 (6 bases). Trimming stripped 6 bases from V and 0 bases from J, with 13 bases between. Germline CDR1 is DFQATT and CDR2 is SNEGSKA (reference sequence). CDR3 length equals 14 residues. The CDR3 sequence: CSADSSASTDTQYF. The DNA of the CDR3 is TGCAGTGCCGATTCTAGCGCTAGCACAGATACGCAGTATTTT.

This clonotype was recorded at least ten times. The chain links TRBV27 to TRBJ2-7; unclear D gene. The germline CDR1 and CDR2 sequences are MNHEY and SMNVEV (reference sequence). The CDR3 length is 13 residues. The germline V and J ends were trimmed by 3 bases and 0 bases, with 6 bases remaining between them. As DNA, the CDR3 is TGTGCCAGCAGTTTTAGGAGCTCCTACGAGCAGTACTTC. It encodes CASSFRSSYEQYF.

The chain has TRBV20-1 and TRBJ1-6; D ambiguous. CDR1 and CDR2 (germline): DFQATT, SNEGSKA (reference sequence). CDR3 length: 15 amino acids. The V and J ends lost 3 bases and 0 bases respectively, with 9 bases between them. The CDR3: CSARRPVSYNSPLHF. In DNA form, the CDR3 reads TGCAGTGCTAGGAGGCCAGTCTCCTATAATTCACCCCTCCACTTT.

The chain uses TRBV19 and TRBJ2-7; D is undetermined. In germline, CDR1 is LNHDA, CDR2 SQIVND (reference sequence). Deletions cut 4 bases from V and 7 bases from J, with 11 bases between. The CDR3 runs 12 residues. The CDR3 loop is CASSNPPGEQYF. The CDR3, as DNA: TGTGCCAGTAGTAATCCCCCAGGAGAGCAGTACTTC.

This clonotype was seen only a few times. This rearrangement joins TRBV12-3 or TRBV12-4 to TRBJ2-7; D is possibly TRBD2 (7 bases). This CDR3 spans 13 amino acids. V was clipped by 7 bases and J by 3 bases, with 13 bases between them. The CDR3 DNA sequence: TGTGCCAGCACCTTGGGAGGGGGCTACGAGCAGTACTTC. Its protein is CASTLGGGYEQYF.

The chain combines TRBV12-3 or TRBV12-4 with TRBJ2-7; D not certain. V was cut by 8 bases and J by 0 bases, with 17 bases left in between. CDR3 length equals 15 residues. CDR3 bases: TGTGCCAGCGGCGTTATCCCGGGTAGCTCCTACGAGCAGTACTTC. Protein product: CASGVIPGSSYEQYF.